Sequencing of this T cell receptor (beta chain) was carried out in a study of radiotherapy plus CTLA-4 blockade in lung cancer. Measured with immunoSEQ multiplex PCR; TCRdb has only the in-frame clones, and not every one. The sample consists of around 55,000 clones, almost 85% of them appearing once. V trimming: 5 bases; J trimming: 5 bases; junction bases outside the gene matches: 9. The CDR3 contains 15 residues. The germline V gene encodes CDR1 MNHEY and CDR2 SVGAGI. In regard to this clone: Its matching antigen is unknown.

Lung cancer patients with chemo-refractory metastatic non-small-cell disease were given focal radiation plus CTLA-4 blockade with ipilimumab. Study-wide results and limits: Blood-borne expansion of tumor-derived TCR clones followed radiotherapy plus ipilimumab. Early blood T cell clone dynamics reportedly forecast response best, with interferon-beta.

The sequence was collected from a human donor with non-small cell lung cancer whose response to radiotherapy plus ipilimumab could not be evaluated. The V call is TRBV6-5, the J call TRBJ1-1, with 9 bases matching TRBD1. The starting material was peripheral blood, obtained from a patient treated with radiotherapy plus ipilimumab. The CDR3 is CASSLAGQGVTEAFF. The CDR3 nucleotides read TGTGCCAGCAGTCTCGCGGGACAGGGTGTTACTGAAGCTTTCTTT.